The following is a TCR beta chain sequence with its context. Its antigen remains unknown. The entry originates in a study of cytomegalovirus exposure and HLA in healthy donors. General study results and limits: Later work found most CMV-associated TCR beta chains apparently HLA-restricted. Reported results showed that the classifier diagnosed cytomegalovirus status with high specificity and sensitivity. Analyses of presence and absence presupposed an approximately uniform sequencing depth across donors.

This PCR relied on a set of 60 Vbeta primers and 13 Jbeta primers. Sequenced by immunoSEQ multiplex PCR; TCRdb stores in-frame clones only, minus some. The repertoire holds 100,000 to 150,000 clones, with 75% as singletons. At sampling all donors were nominally healthy, likely with unrecorded immune exposures. This receptor was obtained from a woman between 40 and 55 years old in good health and CMV-seropositive. Material for sequencing was PBMCs.

DNA for the CDR3: TGTGCCAGCAGCTTAGAGCCAGGGAGGGACTATGGCTACACCTTC. Translating gives CASSLEPGRDYGYTF. V usage is TRBV7-9 and J usage is TRBJ1-2; a possible D gene is TRBD1 (5 bases). Germline values: CDR1 SEHNR, CDR2 FQNEAQ (reference sequence). The V gene lost 1 base and the J gene lost 3 bases, with 12 bases spanning the gap. CDR3 length: 15 residues.